The 12 T cell receptor beta chains presented below share a single source sample, sequenced in a study of spatial heterogeneity in lung cancer. TCRdb recomputed calls from the 5' RACE reads with MiXCR, one row per CDR3 protein. The sample has roughly 3,900 distinct CDR3 sequences; more than 7% are singletons. The time point: sample taken at primary tumor resection. Unsorted whole RNA samples from tumor, nontumor lung or frozen PBMC were sequenced. This sample comprised PBMCs, obtained at surgery. Receptors originate from a female donor with early-stage non-small cell lung cancer.

This clonotype was counted ten times or more. The chain uses TRBV20-1 and TRBJ2-7; 11 positions match TRBD2. The junction had 8 bases not matched to a gene; V was cut back by 6 bases and J by 4 bases. Germline V lookup: CDR1 DFQATT, CDR2 SNEGSKA (reference sequence). The length of the CDR3 is 14 residues. The chain's CDR3 is CSAPAGTSGYEQYF. CDR3 sequence (DNA): TGCAGTGCACCTGCCGGGACTAGCGGTTACGAGCAGTACTTC.

This clonotype is labeled medium-sized. The chain joins TRBV30 to TRBJ1-1; the D is unclear. Germline CDR1 reads GTSNPN; CDR2 reads SVGIG (reference sequence). The length of the CDR3 is 15 residues. Deletions cut 0 bases from V and 7 bases from J, with 18 bases between. The CDR3 spells CAWSVGLRPGGEAFF. The CDR3 DNA follows: TGTGCCTGGAGTGTAGGTCTGAGACCCGGTGGTGAAGCTTTCTTT. The whole variable domain, remainder taken from reference TRBV30 and TRBJ1-1, is SQTIHQWPATLVQPVGSPLSLECTVEGTSNPNLYWYRQAAGRGLQLLFYSVGIGQISSEVPQNLSASRPQDRQFILSSKKLLLSDSGFYLCAWSVGLRPGGEAFFGQGTRLTVV.

In this sample, this clonotype turned up many times. The chain recombines TRBV29-1 with TRBJ1-1; tentative D call: TRBD1 (5 bases). Germline lookup yields CDR1 SQVTM and CDR2 ANQGSEA. V was shortened by 3 bases and J by 0 bases, with 11 bases between the two germline ends. The CDR3 is made up of 14 amino acids. The CDR3 is CSVDFGTMNTEAFF. The CDR3, as DNA: TGCAGCGTTGATTTCGGGACGATGAACACTGAAGCTTTCTTT.

In its sample, this clonotype was seen many times. The chain recombines TRBV15 with TRBJ2-2, with a tentative D call TRBD1 (6 bases). The CDR3 sequence is 17 residues long. Germline lookup yields CDR1 LNHNV and CDR2 YYDKDF (reference sequence). Trimming took 4 bases from V and 2 from J, leaving 17 bases between them. The CDR3 nucleotides are TGTGCCACCAGCACCTATACAGGGACCGGCAACACCGGGGAGCTGTTTTTT. Encoded protein: CATSTYTGTGNTGELFF.

This clonotype was detected ten times or more. V gene TRBV18 combines with J gene TRBJ1-5; 7 nucleotides line up with TRBD1. V was pared by 6 bases and J by 4 bases, with 9 bases of the junction left unmatched. In germline, CDR1 is KGHSH, CDR2 LQKENI. CDR3 length equals 15 residues. CDR3 nucleotides: TGTGCCAGCTCGTCGACAGGGAGGCCGAATCAGCCCCAGCATTTT. Its translation is CASSSTGRPNQPQHF.

This clonotype was counted ten times or more. The chain employs TRBV7-9 and TRBJ1-6; 7 positions agree with TRBD1. Germline CDR1 reads SEHNR; CDR2 reads FQNEAQ (reference sequence). With V trimmed by 5 bases and J by 7 bases, 8 bases remained unmatched. This CDR3 is built from 15 residues. CDR3 coding DNA: TGTGCCAGCAGCCAAGGCGGGACAGAGAATTCACCCCTCCACTTT. Its protein product is CASSQGGTENSPLHF.

The chain joins TRBV29-1 to TRBJ2-7; no clear D gene. The CDR3 covers 13 residues. V was cut by 6 bases and J by 7 bases, with 19 bases left in between. The V gene's germline CDR1 is SQVTM and CDR2 ANQGSEA. The CDR3 nucleotides read TGCAGCGTCGGACCGGGCCCCGGTCAAGAGCAGTACTTC. This translates into CSVGPGPGQEQYF.

There are many counts of this clonotype. The V gene is TRBV7-8, the J gene TRBJ1-5, with D uncertain. Germline values: CDR1 SGHVS, CDR2 FQNEAQ. The CDR3 sequence is 11 residues long. V dropped 4 bases and J dropped 6 bases, with 4 bases sitting between them. This chain's CDR3 is CASSSLQPQHF. The CDR3 DNA is TGTGCCAGCAGCTCGCTTCAGCCCCAGCATTTT.

This clonotype has ten or more counts. The chain uses TRBV30 and TRBJ2-4; 9 nucleotides align to TRBD2. V shed 3 bases and J 2 bases; nucleotides not matched to a gene: 17. This CDR3 is 19 amino acids long. Per germline, CDR1 GTSNPN and CDR2 SVGIG (reference sequence). CDR3 in amino acids: CAWRGSSGGPGSTKNIQYF. The CDR3 bases are TGTGCCTGGAGAGGGTCCAGCGGGGGGCCCGGTTCGACCAAAAACATTCAGTACTTC.

This clonotype came up many times. This chain joins TRBV10-3 and TRBJ1-6; 7 bases map to TRBD1. Germline trimming cut 6 bases from V and 9 bases from J; bases unmatched to any gene: 8. Germline loops: CDR1 ENHRY, CDR2 SYGVKD. The length of the CDR3 is 14 residues. Here the CDR3 reads CAISQTGSGSPLHF. The CDR3 DNA reads TGTGCCATCAGCCAGACAGGGTCGGGTTCACCCCTCCACTTT.

The V call is TRBV11-2, the J call TRBJ1-1; D not certain. CDR1 is SGHAT, CDR2 FQNNGV, per germline. V gave up 0 bases and J gave up 3 bases, with 11 bases separating them. This CDR3 has 15 amino acids. This CDR3 reads CASSLEYAADTEAFF. The CDR3 DNA is TGTGCCAGCAGCTTAGAATACGCAGCGGACACTGAAGCTTTCTTT.

This clonotype was seen at least ten times. The chain uses TRBV18 and TRBJ2-1; D is perhaps TRBD2 (5 bases). Trimming cost V 7 bases and J 8 bases, with 18 bases left between them. Per germline, CDR1 KGHSH and CDR2 LQKENI. CDR3 length: 14 residues. CDR3: CASFDRGGRYEQFF. Written as DNA, the CDR3 is TGTGCCAGCTTTGATAGAGGAGGTCGCTATGAGCAGTTCTTC.